The following is a T cell receptor (beta chain) sequence with its context. What it recognizes is unknown. This entry is derived from a study of cytomegalovirus exposure and HLA in healthy donors. Study findings and constraints: In vitro data verified a few CMV-associated chains as specific for CMV antigens. Cytomegalovirus status was reportedly diagnosed by the classifier with high specificity and sensitivity.

CDR1 and CDR2 from the germline V gene are MNHNS and SASEGT. The CDR3 is 14 residues long. Trimming took 6 bases from V and 7 from J; bases not matched to a gene: 8. Generated by immunoSEQ multiplex PCR, the TCRdb table keeps only in-frame clones and is missing some. Altogether approximately 260,000 clones are present, 86% being singletons, with the ten largest covering about 1%. The sequencing sample was made of PBMCs. The genes are TRBV6-1 and TRBJ1-5; 8 bases are a match to TRBD1. This receptor was taken from a woman younger than 35 in good health and CMV-seronegative. CDR3 bases: TGTGCCAGCAGAGTGACAGGGGATTGGCAGCCCCAGCATTTT. This sequence encodes CASRVTGDWQPQHF.